Following are 12 T cell receptor beta chains from one sample sequenced in a study of blood T cell repertoires in COVID-19. Measured with immunoSEQ multiplex PCR; TCRdb has only the in-frame clones, and not every one. The sample carries some 65,000 clones, approximately 79% recorded once. Source material: peripheral blood. These receptors all come from a woman aged 65 to 85 with acute or convalescent COVID-19.

The V and J genes are TRBV7-2 and TRBJ1-1; D is ambiguous. This CDR3 comprises 13 residues. The germline V gene has CDR1 SGHTA and CDR2 FQGNSA. Trimming took 5 bases from V and 6 from J, leaving 13 bases between them. CDR3 DNA: TGTGCCAGCAGCCCGGGAGTTGGGGCTGAAGCTTTCTTT. It codes for CASSPGVGAEAFF.

A single count supports this clone. The V call is TRBV5-1, the J call TRBJ1-1, with a tentative D call TRBD1 (5 bases). CDR1 is SGHRS, CDR2 YFSETQ, per germline. Trimming took 0 bases from V and 0 from J, leaving 9 bases between them. The length of the CDR3 is 15 residues. As DNA, the CDR3 is TGCGCCAGCAGCTTGGTTCCAGGGATGAACACTGAAGCTTTCTTT. Protein: CASSLVPGMNTEAFF. The entire variable domain, with the rest obtained from reference TRBV5-1 and TRBJ1-1, is as follows: KAGVTQTPRYLIKTRGQQVTLSCSPISGHRSVSWYQQTPGQGLQFLFEYFSETQRNKGNFPGRFSGRQFSNSRSEMNVSTLELGDSALYLCASSLVPGMNTEAFFGQGTRLTVV.

The table lists this clone with a few counts. The chain has TRBV5-1 and TRBJ1-2; 9 bases line up with TRBD1. The CDR3 sequence is 15 residues long. Germline CDR1 is SGHRS and CDR2 is YFSETQ. The junction had 12 bases not matched to a gene; V was cut back by 4 bases and J by 8 bases. The CDR3 nucleotides are TGCGCCAGCAGCGTATCCACAGGGGGCGACACCGGCTACACCTTC. Amino acids: CASSVSTGGDTGYTF.

The chain carries TRBV7-2 and TRBJ2-2; D call uncertain. The CDR3 spans 16 residues. Germline CDR1 reads SGHTA; CDR2 reads FQGNSA. V gave up 6 bases and J gave up 0 bases, with 14 bases separating them. The CDR3 DNA reads TGTGCCAGCAGTCGCAGGTCAGCTTCGAACACCGGGGAGCTGTTTTTT. As protein: CASSRRSASNTGELFF.

This clone was recorded once. The V call is TRBV10-3, the J call TRBJ1-2; TRBD1 agrees at 7 bases. The CDR3 runs 13 residues. V lost 6 bases and J lost 4; bases outside the gene matches: 5. Germline V gene lookup returns CDR1 ENHRY and CDR2 SYGVKD. The CDR3: CAISGRDSYGYTF. Here the CDR3 DNA reads TGTGCCATCAGCGGCCGGGACAGCTATGGCTACACCTTC.

This clone turned up a few times. J is TRBJ1-5 and V is TRBV7-9; TRBD1 might be the D (6 bases). The CDR3 extends over 17 amino acids. V dropped 3 bases and J dropped 3 bases, with 18 bases sitting between them. CDR1 is SEHNR, CDR2 FQNEAQ, per germline (reference sequence). For the CDR3, the DNA is TGTGCCAGCAGCTTTACCACGGGGGGCTGGGACAATCAGCCCCAGCATTTT. Translated: CASSFTTGGWDNQPQHF.

This chain joins TRBV30 and TRBJ1-2; D is unresolved. CDR3 length equals 11 residues. Trimming took off 3 bases at V and 6 bases at J, with 8 bases between the two ends. From germline, CDR1 is GTSNPN and CDR2 SVGIG (reference sequence). CDR3 residues: CAWSWEDGYTF. DNA for the CDR3: TGTGCCTGGAGCTGGGAGGATGGCTACACCTTC.

The V and J genes are TRBV27 and TRBJ1-2; 7 bases map to TRBD1. The germline V gene encodes CDR1 MNHEY and CDR2 SMNVEV (reference sequence). The CDR3 consists of 13 residues. Trimming removed 5 bases from V and 7 bases from J; junction bases left unmatched: 7. The CDR3 sequence: CASSLTGASGYTF. The DNA for the CDR3 is TGTGCCAGCAGTCTAACAGGGGCAAGTGGCTACACCTTC.

The rearrangement links TRBV18 to TRBJ1-5; 10 bases align to TRBD1. V shed 2 bases, J shed 5 bases, and the junction held 0 bases outside the gene matches. Germline assignment: CDR1 KGHSH and CDR2 LQKENI. The CDR3 covers 14 residues. CDR3 amino acids: CASSPGTGDQPQHF. CDR3 DNA: TGTGCCAGCTCACCAGGGACAGGGGATCAGCCCCAGCATTTT.

The genes are TRBV9 and TRBJ2-3, with a possible D match to TRBD2 (5 bases). This CDR3 is built from 12 residues. V was cut by 4 bases and J by 13 bases, with 16 bases left in between. Germline V gene sequence: CDR1 SGDLS, CDR2 YYNGEE. The CDR3 reads CASSPGLDLEYF. Written as DNA, the CDR3 is TGTGCCAGCAGCCCCGGACTGGATCTCGAGTATTTT.

The chain joins TRBV6-6 to TRBJ2-6; no clear D. The CDR3 consists of 13 residues. Germline CDR1 and CDR2: MNHNY and SVGAGI (reference sequence). The V gene lost 2 bases and the J gene lost 4 bases, with 3 bases spanning the gap. The CDR3 nucleotides read TGTGCCAGCAGTTACCTGGGGGCCAACGTCCTGACTTTC. This gives the protein CASSYLGANVLTF.

The chain uses TRBV5-1 and TRBJ1-6, with 8 bases identical to TRBD1. The germline gives CDR1 SGHRS, CDR2 YFSETQ. The V segment lost 4 bases and the J segment 0 bases; nucleotides outside the gene matches: 9. This CDR3 region has 18 residues. For the CDR3, the DNA is TGCGCCAGCAGCCCAGCCGGACAGGGTAGCTCCTATAATTCACCCCTCCACTTT. Translated: CASSPAGQGSSYNSPLHF.